These 8 T cell receptor beta chains were sequenced from one sample in a study of cytomegalovirus exposure and HLA in healthy donors. The PCR had 60 Vbeta and 13 Jbeta primers. TCRdb keeps only in-frame clones here, not all; method: immunoSEQ multiplex PCR. The sample has some 97,000 clones, around 80% seen once. Sequencing input: PBMCs. The receptors derive from a young woman in good health and CMV-seronegative.

The chain employs TRBV7-9 and TRBJ2-1; D may be TRBD1 (5 bases). Trimming took 1 base from V and 6 from J, leaving 7 bases between them. Germline V gives CDR1 SEHNR, CDR2 FQNEAQ (reference sequence). This CDR3 has 13 amino acids. Written as DNA, the CDR3 is TGTGCCAGCAGCTTAGTCAGGGCCAATGAGCAGTTCTTC. Translating it yields CASSLVRANEQFF.

A single count supports this clone. The chain recombines TRBV13 with TRBJ2-1; tentatively, D is TRBD2 (7 bases). With 3 bases removed from V and 1 base from J, the gap between germline ends came to 16 bases. Per the germline V gene, CDR1 is PRHDT and CDR2 is FYEKMQ (reference sequence). The CDR3 runs 17 residues. CDR3 sequence: CASSLEGGPDSYNEQFF. CDR3 DNA: TGTGCCAGCAGCTTGGAGGGGGGGCCTGATTCCTACAATGAGCAGTTCTTC.

The V and J genes are TRBV7-2 and TRBJ2-2, with 11 bases aligning to TRBD2. Germline values: CDR1 SGHTA, CDR2 FQGNSA. The CDR3 consists of 16 residues. With 5 bases clipped from V and 5 bases from J, the junction kept 7 bases outside the gene matches. The DNA for the CDR3 is TGTGCCAGCAGCCCGCCTAGCGGGAGGAGAACCGGGGAGCTGTTTTTT. Residues: CASSPPSGRRTGELFF.

The chain is built from TRBV28 and TRBJ1-2; D possibly corresponds to TRBD1 (6 bases). V was pared by 6 bases and J by 5 bases, with 19 bases between. Per germline, CDR1 MDHEN and CDR2 SYDVKM. CDR3 length: 15 amino acids. In DNA, the CDR3 is TGTGCCAGCAGACATGGGACATGGGGACTATATGGCTACACCTTC. It encodes CASRHGTWGLYGYTF.

This clone was observed once. The genes are TRBV2 and TRBJ2-5; D is perhaps TRBD2 (6 bases). CDR3 length equals 13 residues. The V end was cut by 4 bases, the J end by 5 bases, with 11 bases between. Germline V lookup: CDR1 SNHLY, CDR2 FYNNEI. The CDR3 region is CASSVPSAETQYF. The DNA of the CDR3 is TGTGCCAGCAGTGTTCCTAGCGCGGAGACCCAGTACTTC. The variable domain in full, completed from reference TRBV2 and TRBJ2-5, reads EPEVTQTPSHQVTQMGQEVILRCVPISNHLYFYWYRQILGQKVEFLVSFYNNEISEKSEIFDDQFSVERPDGSNFTLKIRSTKLEDSAMYFCASSVPSAETQYFGPGTRLLVL.

The J gene is TRBJ1-5, the V gene TRBV19, with D maybe TRBD1 (6 bases). In germline, CDR1 is LNHDA, CDR2 SQIVND (reference sequence). Trimming left V 4 bases short and J 4 bases short, with 8 bases between. CDR3 length: 13 amino acids. CDR3 nucleotides: TGTGCCAGTAGTAGGCAGGGGAATCAGCCCCAGCATTTT. Translated: CASSRQGNQPQHF.

The chain employs TRBV30 and TRBJ2-5; unclear D gene. CDR3 size: 13 residues. Trimming removed 2 bases from V and 4 bases from J, with 11 bases in between. CDR1 and CDR2 (germline): GTSNPN, SVGIG (reference sequence). This CDR3 is CAWSIRVRETQYF. The CDR3 DNA follows: TGTGCCTGGAGTATCCGGGTTCGAGAGACCCAGTACTTC.

This chain uses TRBV7-2 with TRBJ2-3; unclear D gene. Germline CDR1 SGHTA, CDR2 FQGNSA. The CDR3 is made up of 13 amino acids. Trimming took 5 bases from V and 0 from J, leaving 6 bases between them. CDR3 sequence (DNA): TGTGCCAGCAGCCCACAAAGCACAGATACGCAGTATTTT. Encoded protein: CASSPQSTDTQYF.